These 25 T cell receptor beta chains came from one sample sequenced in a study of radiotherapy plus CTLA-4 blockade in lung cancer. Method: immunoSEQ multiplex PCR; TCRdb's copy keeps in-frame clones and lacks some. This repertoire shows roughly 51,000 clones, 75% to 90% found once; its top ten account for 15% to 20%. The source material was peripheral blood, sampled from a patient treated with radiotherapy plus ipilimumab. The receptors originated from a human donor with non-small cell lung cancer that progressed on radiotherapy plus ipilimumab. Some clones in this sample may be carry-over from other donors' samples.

The CDR3 nucleotides are TGCAGCGTTGTGAGGCTCTGGAACTATGGCTACACCTTC. Its protein is CSVVRLWNYGYTF. The V gene is TRBV29-1, the J gene TRBJ1-2; no definite D call. V was trimmed by 4 bases and J by 2 bases, leaving 11 bases between them. Germline CDR1 reads SQVTM; CDR2 reads ANQGSEA. This CDR3 is 13 amino acids long.

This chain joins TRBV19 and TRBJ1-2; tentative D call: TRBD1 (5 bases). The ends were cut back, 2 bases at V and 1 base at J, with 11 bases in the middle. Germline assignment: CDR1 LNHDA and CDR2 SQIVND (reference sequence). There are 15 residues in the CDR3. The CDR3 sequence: CASSIRRQLNYGYTF. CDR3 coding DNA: TGTGCCAGTAGTATACGCCGACAGCTTAACTATGGCTACACCTTC.

In DNA form, the CDR3 reads TGTGCCAGCAGCTTAGATCTGGCCGGCGGTCGGGAGCTGTTTTTT. It is translated as CASSLDLAGGRELFF. The J gene is TRBJ2-2, the V gene TRBV7-2; D gene uncertain. The CDR3 runs 15 residues. The germline V gene has CDR1 SGHTA and CDR2 FQGNSA. The V end lost 1 base, the J end lost 9 bases, and 15 bases lay between the germline ends.

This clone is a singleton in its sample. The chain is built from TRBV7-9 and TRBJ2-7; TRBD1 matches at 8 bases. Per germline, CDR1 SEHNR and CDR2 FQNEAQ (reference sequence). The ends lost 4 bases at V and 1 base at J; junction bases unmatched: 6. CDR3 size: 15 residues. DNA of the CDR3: TGTGCCAGCAGCTCTGGACAGGGAGAATCCTACGAGCAGTACTTC. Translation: CASSSGQGESYEQYF.

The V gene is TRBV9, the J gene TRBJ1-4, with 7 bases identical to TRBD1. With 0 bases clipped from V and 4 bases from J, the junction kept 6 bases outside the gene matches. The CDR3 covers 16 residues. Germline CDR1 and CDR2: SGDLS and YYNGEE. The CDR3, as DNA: TGTGCCAGCAGCGTAGCCCAGGGGGAGGTTAATGAAAAACTGTTTTTT. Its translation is CASSVAQGEVNEKLFF.

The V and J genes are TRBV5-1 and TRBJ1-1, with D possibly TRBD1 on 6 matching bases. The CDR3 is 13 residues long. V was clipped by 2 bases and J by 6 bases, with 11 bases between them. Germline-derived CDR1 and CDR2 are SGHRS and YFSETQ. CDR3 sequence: CASSFTGKAEAFF. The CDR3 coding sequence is TGCGCCAGCAGCTTCACAGGGAAGGCTGAAGCTTTCTTT. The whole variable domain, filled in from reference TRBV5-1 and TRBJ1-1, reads KAGVTQTPRYLIKTRGQQVTLSCSPISGHRSVSWYQQTPGQGLQFLFEYFSETQRNKGNFPGRFSGRQFSNSRSEMNVSTLELGDSALYLCASSFTGKAEAFFGQGTRLTVV.

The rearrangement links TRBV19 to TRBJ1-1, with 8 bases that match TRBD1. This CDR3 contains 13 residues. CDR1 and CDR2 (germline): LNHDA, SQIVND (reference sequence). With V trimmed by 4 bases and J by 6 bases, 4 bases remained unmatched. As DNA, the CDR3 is TGTGCCAGTAGTAAACAGGGGGGCCCTGAAGCTTTCTTT. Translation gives CASSKQGGPEAFF.

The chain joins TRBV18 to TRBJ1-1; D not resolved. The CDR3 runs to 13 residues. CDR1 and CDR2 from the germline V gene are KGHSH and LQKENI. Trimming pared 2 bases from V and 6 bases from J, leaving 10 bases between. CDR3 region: CASSPLRQAEAFF. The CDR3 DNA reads TGTGCCAGCTCACCATTACGGCAGGCTGAAGCTTTCTTT.

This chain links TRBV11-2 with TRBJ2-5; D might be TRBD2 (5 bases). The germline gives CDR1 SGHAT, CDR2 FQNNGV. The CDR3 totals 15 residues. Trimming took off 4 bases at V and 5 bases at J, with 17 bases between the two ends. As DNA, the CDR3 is TGTGCCAGCAGCTCATTTGCGGGTTGGTCGGAGACCCAGTACTTC. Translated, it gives CASSSFAGWSETQYF. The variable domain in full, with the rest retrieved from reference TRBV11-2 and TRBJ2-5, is EAGVAQSPRYKIIEKRQSVAFWCNPISGHATLYWYQQILGQGPKLLIQFQNNGVVDDSQLPKDRFSAERLKGVDSTLKIQPAKLEDSAVYLCASSSFAGWSETQYFGPGTRLLVL.

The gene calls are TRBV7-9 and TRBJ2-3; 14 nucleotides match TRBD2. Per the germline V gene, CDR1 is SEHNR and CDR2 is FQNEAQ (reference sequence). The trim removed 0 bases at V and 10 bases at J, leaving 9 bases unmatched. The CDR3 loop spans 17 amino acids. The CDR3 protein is CASSLALGLAGDPSQYF. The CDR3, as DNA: TGTGCCAGCAGCTTAGCGCTGGGACTAGCGGGAGACCCATCGCAGTATTTT. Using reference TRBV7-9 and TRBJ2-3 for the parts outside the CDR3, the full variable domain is DTGVSQNPRHKITKRGQNVTFRCDPISEHNRLYWYRQTLGQGPEFLTYFQNEAQLEKSRLLSDRFSAERPKGSFSTLEIQRTEQGDSAMYLCASSLALGLAGDPSQYFGPGTRLTVL.

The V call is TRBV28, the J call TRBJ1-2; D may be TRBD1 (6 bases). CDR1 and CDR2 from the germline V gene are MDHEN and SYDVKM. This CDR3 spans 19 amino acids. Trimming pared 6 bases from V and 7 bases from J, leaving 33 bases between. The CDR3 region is CASSLMAPRDTVKDPGYTF. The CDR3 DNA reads TGTGCCAGCAGCCTCATGGCCCCCCGGGACACCGTCAAAGATCCTGGCTACACCTTC.

DNA of the CDR3: TGTGCCAGCAGCTCACAGGGCTCCTACGAGCAGTACTTC. It yields the protein CASSSQGSYEQYF. V gene TRBV9 combines with J gene TRBJ2-7; D is perhaps TRBD1 (6 bases). CDR3 size: 13 residues. CDR1 SGDLS and CDR2 YYNGEE come from the germline V gene. Trimming stripped 4 bases from V and 0 bases from J, with 8 bases between.

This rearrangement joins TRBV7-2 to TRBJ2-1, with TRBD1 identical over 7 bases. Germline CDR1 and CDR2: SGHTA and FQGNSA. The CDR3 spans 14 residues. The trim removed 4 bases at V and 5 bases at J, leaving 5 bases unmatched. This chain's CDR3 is CASSSRTGNNEQFF. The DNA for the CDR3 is TGTGCCAGCAGCTCGAGGACAGGAAACAATGAGCAGTTCTTC.

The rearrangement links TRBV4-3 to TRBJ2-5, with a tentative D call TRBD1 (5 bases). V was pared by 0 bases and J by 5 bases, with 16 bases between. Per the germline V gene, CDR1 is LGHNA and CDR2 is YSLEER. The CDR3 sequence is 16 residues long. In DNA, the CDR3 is TGCGCCAGCAGCCAAGATAGTGTGGGGCCGGGTGAGACCCAGTACTTC. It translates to CASSQDSVGPGETQYF.

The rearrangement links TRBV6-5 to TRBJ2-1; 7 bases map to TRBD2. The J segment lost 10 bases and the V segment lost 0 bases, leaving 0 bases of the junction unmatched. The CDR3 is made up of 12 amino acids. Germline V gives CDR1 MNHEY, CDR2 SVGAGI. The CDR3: CASSYSGGEQFF. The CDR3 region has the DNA TGTGCCAGCAGTTACTCGGGGGGGGAGCAGTTCTTC.

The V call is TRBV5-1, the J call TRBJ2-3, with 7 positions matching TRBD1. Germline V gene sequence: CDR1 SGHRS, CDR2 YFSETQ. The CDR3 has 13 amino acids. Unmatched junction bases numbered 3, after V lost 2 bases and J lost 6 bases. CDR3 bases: TGCGCCAGCAGCTTCGTACAGGGGGATACGCAGTATTTT. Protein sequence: CASSFVQGDTQYF.

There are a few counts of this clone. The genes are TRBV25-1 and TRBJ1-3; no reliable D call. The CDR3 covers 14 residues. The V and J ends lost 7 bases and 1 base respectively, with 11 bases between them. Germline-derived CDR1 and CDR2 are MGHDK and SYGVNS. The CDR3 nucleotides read TGTGCCAGCACCGCACGCAGTTCTGGAAACACCATATATTTT. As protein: CASTARSSGNTIYF.

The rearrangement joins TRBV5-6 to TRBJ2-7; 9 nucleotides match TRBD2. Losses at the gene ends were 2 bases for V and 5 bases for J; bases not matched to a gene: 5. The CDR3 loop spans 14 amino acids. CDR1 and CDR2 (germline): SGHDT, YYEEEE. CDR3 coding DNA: TGTGCCAGCAGCTTTGGTAGCGGGAGCGACGAGCAGTACTTC. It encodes CASSFGSGSDEQYF.

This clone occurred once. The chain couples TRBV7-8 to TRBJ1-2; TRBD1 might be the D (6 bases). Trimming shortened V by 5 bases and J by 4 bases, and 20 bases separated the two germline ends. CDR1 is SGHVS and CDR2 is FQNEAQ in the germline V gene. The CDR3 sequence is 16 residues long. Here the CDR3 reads CASSPFSGGPGYGYTF. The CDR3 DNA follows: TGTGCCAGCAGCCCTTTTTCCGGGGGGCCTGGCTATGGCTACACCTTC.

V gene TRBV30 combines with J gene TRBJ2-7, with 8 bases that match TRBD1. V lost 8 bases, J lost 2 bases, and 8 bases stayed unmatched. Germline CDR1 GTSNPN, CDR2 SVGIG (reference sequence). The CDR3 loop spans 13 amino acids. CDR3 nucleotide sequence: TGTGCCGGGACTCCACAGGGGGCCTACGAGCAGTACTTC. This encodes CAGTPQGAYEQYF.

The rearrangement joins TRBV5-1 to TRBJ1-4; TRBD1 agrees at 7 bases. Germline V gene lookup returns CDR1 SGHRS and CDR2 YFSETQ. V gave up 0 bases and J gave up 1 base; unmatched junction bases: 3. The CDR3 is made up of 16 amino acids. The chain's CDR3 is CASSLGQGRTNEKLFF. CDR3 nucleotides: TGCGCCAGCAGCTTGGGACAGGGCCGAACTAATGAAAAACTGTTTTTT. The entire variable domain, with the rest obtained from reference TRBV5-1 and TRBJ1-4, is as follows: KAGVTQTPRYLIKTRGQQVTLSCSPISGHRSVSWYQQTPGQGLQFLFEYFSETQRNKGNFPGRFSGRQFSNSRSEMNVSTLELGDSALYLCASSLGQGRTNEKLFFGSGTQLSVL.

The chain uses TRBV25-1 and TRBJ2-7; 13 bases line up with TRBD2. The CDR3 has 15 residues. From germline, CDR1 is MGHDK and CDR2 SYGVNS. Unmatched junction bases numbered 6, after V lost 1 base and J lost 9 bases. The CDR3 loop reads CASSEWGLAGLGQYF. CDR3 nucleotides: TGTGCCAGCAGTGAATGGGGACTAGCGGGATTAGGGCAGTACTTC.

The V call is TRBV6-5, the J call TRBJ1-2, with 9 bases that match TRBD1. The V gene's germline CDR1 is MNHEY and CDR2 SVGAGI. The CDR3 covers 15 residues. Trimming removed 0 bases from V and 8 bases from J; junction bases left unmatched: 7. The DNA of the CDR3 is TGTGCCAGCAGTTACTCGACAGGGGGAGTAAAAGGCTACACCTTC. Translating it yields CASSYSTGGVKGYTF.

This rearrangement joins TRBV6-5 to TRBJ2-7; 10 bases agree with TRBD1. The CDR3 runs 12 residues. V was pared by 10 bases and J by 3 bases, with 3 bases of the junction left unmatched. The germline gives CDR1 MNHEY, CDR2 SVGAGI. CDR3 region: CATRTGGYEQYF. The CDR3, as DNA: TGTGCCACTCGGACAGGGGGCTACGAGCAGTACTTC.

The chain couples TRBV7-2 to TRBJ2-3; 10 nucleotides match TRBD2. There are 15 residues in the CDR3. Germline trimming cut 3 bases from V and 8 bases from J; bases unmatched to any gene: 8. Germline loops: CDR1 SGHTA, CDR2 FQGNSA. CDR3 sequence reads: CASSFGTSGKGTQYF. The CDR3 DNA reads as TGTGCCAGCAGCTTTGGTACTAGCGGGAAAGGTACGCAGTATTTT.